This T cell receptor (beta chain) emerged from a study of T cell responses to AZD1222 COVID-19 vaccine. Points from the study as a whole: Rises in breadth and depth of Spike-specific TCRs came after two AZD1222 doses. Among AZD1222 vaccinees, only 5 or 6 were seropositive at baseline.

Assay used: immunoSEQ multiplex PCR; TCRdb lists only in-frame clones, some missing. The sample carries over 110,000 clones, about 91% recorded once. Comment on this clone: Its antigen is unidentified.

The CDR3 totals 15 residues. V lost 4 bases, J lost 3 bases, and 6 bases stayed unmatched. Germline V gene lookup returns CDR1 MNHEY and CDR2 SMNVEV (reference sequence). The chain carries TRBV27 and TRBJ2-7; 10 bases are shared with TRBD1. Sequenced material: peripheral blood, taken 28 days after the second AZD1222 dose. This TCR was recovered from an adult who received the AZD1222 COVID-19 vaccine. CDR3 sequence reads: CASSSSWDRGYEQYF. The CDR3 DNA reads TGTGCCAGCAGTTCTTCATGGGACAGGGGCTACGAGCAGTACTTC.